The 3 T cell receptor beta chains given below trace back to one sample, sequenced in a study of T cell responses to AZD1222 COVID-19 vaccine. Clones were sequenced by immunoSEQ multiplex PCR, and TCRdb holds only the in-frame ones, with some missing. Altogether 150,000 to 200,000 clones are present, 80% to 95% being singletons, with the ten largest covering 5% to 6.5%. This material consisted of peripheral blood, taken 28 days after the second AZD1222 dose. Every receptor here comes from an adult who received the AZD1222 COVID-19 vaccine.

This chain uses TRBV28 with TRBJ1-1; TRBD1 agrees at 7 bases. The germline CDR1 and CDR2 sequences are MDHEN and SYDVKM. The trim removed 7 bases at V and 4 bases at J, leaving 6 bases unmatched. The CDR3 is made up of 13 amino acids. The CDR3 DNA sequence: TGTGCCAGCACACAGGGGAGCGTCACTGAAGCTTTCTTT. This encodes CASTQGSVTEAFF.

The chain combines TRBV6-5 with TRBJ1-5; possibly TRBD1 for D (6 bases). V lost 7 bases, J lost 0 bases, and 13 bases lay in between. CDR1 and CDR2 from the germline V gene are MNHEY and SVGAGI. CDR3 length: 15 amino acids. The DNA for the CDR3 is TGTGCCAGCAAACGGGGGCAGGATAGCAATCAGCCCCAGCATTTT. It translates to CASKRGQDSNQPQHF.

Note on this clone: Other DNA sequences in this sample translate to the same CDR3. The gene calls are TRBV7-2 and TRBJ1-4; D ambiguous. Germline V lookup: CDR1 SGHTA, CDR2 FQGNSA. CDR3 length: 16 amino acids. Trimming removed 1 base from V and 2 bases from J, with 11 bases in between. The CDR3 region is CASSLDSALTNEKLFF. CDR3 sequence (DNA): TGTGCCAGCAGCTTAGATAGTGCCCTCACTAATGAAAAACTGTTTTTT.